The present T cell receptor beta chain was sequenced within a study of blood T cell repertoires in COVID-19. In the study overall: COVID-19 samples collected from the United States, Italy and Spain covered acute and convalescent phases. The cDNA or gDNA used as material had been derived from T cells, B-cell-depleted T cells, or PBMCs.

Study processing details: From reference gene primer amplification, estimates of nucleated cell counts were derived. This table comes from immunoSEQ multiplex PCR, and its TCRdb copy is limited to in-frame clones, with some not included. Clone size and V and J calls were adopted from that table, with D and trimming inferred from the DNA. The sample has hundreds of thousands of clones, about 91% seen once. Losses at the gene ends were 0 bases for V and 4 bases for J; bases not matched to a gene: 11. CDR1 and CDR2 from the germline V gene are LGHNA and YSLEER. The CDR3 covers 17 residues. The sample comprised peripheral blood. The V gene is TRBV4-3, the J gene TRBJ2-7; 8 bases align to TRBD1. The sequence derives from a woman aged 30 to 39 who had recovered from COVID-19. DNA for the CDR3: TGCGCCAGCAGCCAAGATTCCAGGGGGCCAACCGCGTACGAGCAGTACTTC. Residues: CASSQDSRGPTAYEQYF.